The clone carrying this T cell receptor (beta chain) was recorded at least ten times. The sample originates from a study of T cells in Graves' hyperthyroidism and ophthalmopathy. Regions amplified from RNA transcripts were the TCR beta CDR3 regions. Using the HTBI primer set, a first-round RT-PCR was run on the TCR CDR3. TCRdb used MiXCR to reprocess the multiplex PCR reads, holding one entry per CDR3 protein. Here the sample spans hundreds of thousands of distinct CDR3 sequences, roughly 17% being singletons. The CDR3 loop spans 14 amino acids. Per germline, CDR1 GTSNPN and CDR2 SVGIG (reference sequence). Germline trimming cut 2 bases from V and 3 bases from J; bases unmatched to any gene: 5.

The chain recombines TRBV30 with TRBJ2-7, with 9 bases identical to TRBD2. Sample: blood. This TCR was recovered from a woman in her thirties with Graves' hyperthyroidism. The CDR3 sequence: CAWSWASGNYEQYF. The CDR3 region has the DNA TGTGCCTGGAGTTGGGCTAGCGGGAACTACGAGCAGTACTTC.